Each of the 9 T cell receptor beta chains below was sequenced from the same sample in a study of T cell changes during pregnancy in multiple sclerosis. TCRdb keeps only in-frame clones here, not all; method: immunoSEQ multiplex PCR. The profile shows 65,000 to 85,000 clones, 92% of them singletons. The sequencing used peripheral blood, collected after pregnancy. The source is a female donor with multiple sclerosis, enrolled in a pregnancy study.

The rearrangement uses TRBV5-1 and TRBJ2-2, with 7 bases that match TRBD2. There are 15 residues in the CDR3. V was pared by 3 bases and J by 0 bases, with 2 bases of the junction left unmatched. Looked up from germline, CDR1 is SGHRS and CDR2 is YFSETQ. The chain's CDR3 is CASSSSGTNTGELFF. CDR3 coding DNA: TGCGCCAGCAGCTCGAGCGGGACGAACACCGGGGAGCTGTTTTTT.

The genes are TRBV29-1 and TRBJ1-3; D not certain. Germline values: CDR1 SQVTM, CDR2 ANQGSEA. V dropped 3 bases and J dropped 0 bases, with 12 bases sitting between them. The CDR3 has 15 amino acids. The CDR3 region has the DNA TGCAGCGTTGAGGCCAGTTCTCGCTCTGGAAACACCATATATTTT. Its translation: CSVEASSRSGNTIYF. The whole variable domain, filled in from reference TRBV29-1 and TRBJ1-3, reads SAVISQKPSRDICQRGTSLTIQCQVDSQVTMMFWYRQQPGQSLTLIATANQGSEATYESGFVIDKFPISRPNLTFSTLTVSNMSPEDSSIYLCSVEASSRSGNTIYFGEGSWLTVV.

Here the CDR3 DNA reads TGCGCCAGCAGCCAACCACAGGGGGTTGGTGGCTACACCTTC. Its protein is CASSQPQGVGGYTF. The chain carries TRBV4-1 and TRBJ1-2; 8 bases line up with TRBD1. Germline CDR1 is MGHRA and CDR2 is YSYEKL. The V and J ends lost 2 bases and 7 bases, in that order; junction bases with no gene match: 6. This CDR3 contains 14 residues.

This rearrangement joins TRBV5-6 to TRBJ2-4, with 14 bases identical to TRBD2. There are 18 residues in the CDR3. Trimming removed 4 bases from V and 1 base from J; junction bases left unmatched: 7. Germline V gene data show CDR1 as SGHDT and CDR2 as YYEEEE. CDR3 sequence reads: CASSPGGLAGVAKNIQYF. CDR3 in DNA: TGTGCCAGCAGCCCAGGGGGACTAGCGGGAGTTGCCAAAAACATTCAGTACTTC. The full variable domain, completed using reference TRBV5-6 and TRBJ2-4, is DAGVTQSPTHLIKTRGQQVTLRCSPKSGHDTVSWYQQALGQGPQFIFQYYEEEERQRGNFPDRFSGHQFPNYSSELNVNALLLGDSALYLCASSPGGLAGVAKNIQYFGAGTRLSVL.

The chain's CDR3 is CASGGRRLTHCTF. Here the CDR3 DNA reads TGTGCCAGCGGGGGGAGGAGACTTACCCATTGCACCTTC. The chain carries TRBV2 and TRBJ1-2; D is perhaps TRBD1 (5 bases). Looked up from germline, CDR1 is SNHLY and CDR2 is FYNNEI. This CDR3 contains 13 residues. The V and J ends lost 8 bases and 13 bases respectively, with 23 bases between them.

The genes are TRBV6-5 and TRBJ1-1; no definite D call. Germline CDR1 is MNHEY and CDR2 is SVGAGI. V dropped 2 bases and J dropped 6 bases, with 4 bases sitting between them. The CDR3 extends over 11 amino acids. In DNA form, the CDR3 reads TGTGCCAGCAGTTACGGGCCTGAAGCTTTCTTT. The encoded protein is CASSYGPEAFF.

V gene TRBV19 combines with J gene TRBJ2-1, with a tentative D call TRBD2 (7 bases). Germline V gives CDR1 LNHDA, CDR2 SQIVND (reference sequence). The CDR3 consists of 15 residues. Trimming cost V 3 bases and J 3 bases, with 12 bases left between them. The CDR3 sequence is CASSIRGGDYNEQFF. CDR3 in DNA: TGTGCCAGTAGTATTAGGGGGGGGGACTACAATGAGCAGTTCTTC.

This chain uses TRBV27 with TRBJ2-7, with 10 nucleotides matching TRBD1. Trimming took 6 bases from V and 0 from J; bases not matched to a gene: 11. This CDR3 has 17 amino acids. In germline, CDR1 is MNHEY, CDR2 SMNVEV (reference sequence). As DNA, the CDR3 is TGTGCCAGCAGCACGGGGACAGGGGCCTCACGCTCCTACGAGCAGTACTTC. Translated: CASSTGTGASRSYEQYF.

CDR3 in DNA: TGTGCCAGCAGCCGTCTGACAGGCGACAGTAAAAAGTTCTTC. Protein: CASSRLTGDSKKFF. The chain joins TRBV5-6 to TRBJ2-1, with D perhaps TRBD1 (6 bases). This CDR3 spans 14 amino acids. Trimming took off 4 bases at V and 14 bases at J, with 22 bases between the two ends. CDR1 is SGHDT, CDR2 YYEEEE, per germline.